Listed here are 21 T cell receptor beta chains from one sample, sequenced in a study of cytomegalovirus exposure and HLA in healthy donors (dated by TCRdb to about 2017). Library preparation was by the immunoSEQ multiplex PCR assay. For the multiplex PCR, a mixture combining 60 forward primers for TCR Vbeta segments and 13 reverse primers for TCR Jbeta segments was used. TCRdb holds this immuneACCESS table with in-frame rearrangements only. Some clones are missing; in checked studies, unresolved V genes explain under half, and the rest has no known cause. The sample table contains about 140,000 clones; only one count was recorded for approximately 70% of them. 6% to 8% of the sample comes from the top ten. The sequenced sample was PBMCs. The receptors stem from a woman in her sixties in good health and CMV-seronegative.

J is TRBJ2-2 and V is TRBV19; 7 bases match TRBD1. CDR1 is LNHDA and CDR2 is SQIVND in the germline V gene (reference sequence). The CDR3 consists of 13 residues. J lost 6 bases, V lost 4 bases, and 2 bases had no gene match. Here the CDR3 reads CASSRGGPGELFF. The CDR3 nucleotides are TGTGCCAGTAGTAGAGGGGGCCCCGGGGAGCTGTTTTTT.

Written as DNA, the CDR3 is TGTGCCAGCAGCGCGGAGGCTAGCGGCTCCTACGAGCAGTACTTC. Translation: CASSAEASGSYEQYF. This chain joins TRBV9 and TRBJ2-7, with 7 nucleotides matching TRBD2. Germline CDR1 SGDLS, CDR2 YYNGEE. This CDR3 spans 15 amino acids. J was trimmed by 0 bases and V by 3 bases; bases with no gene match: 6.

J is TRBJ2-7 and V is TRBV27, with 12 bases matching TRBD2. V lost 6 bases, J lost 7 bases, and 7 bases stayed unmatched. This CDR3 has 14 amino acids. Per the germline V gene, CDR1 is MNHEY and CDR2 is SMNVEV (reference sequence). CDR3 amino acids: CASRKLAGGEEQYF. The CDR3 bases are TGTGCCAGCAGAAAGCTAGCGGGAGGGGAGGAGCAGTACTTC.

The rearrangement joins TRBV11-2 to TRBJ2-7; TRBD1 agrees at 8 bases. V gave up 1 base and J gave up 7 bases; unmatched junction bases: 9. This CDR3 has 15 residues. Per the germline V gene, CDR1 is SGHAT and CDR2 is FQNNGV. CDR3 coding DNA: TGTGCCAGCAGCTTAGGGACAGGGTGGGCCGATGAGCAGTACTTC. It translates to CASSLGTGWADEQYF. The full variable domain, completed using reference TRBV11-2 and TRBJ2-7, is EAGVAQSPRYKIIEKRQSVAFWCNPISGHATLYWYQQILGQGPKLLIQFQNNGVVDDSQLPKDRFSAERLKGVDSTLKIQPAKLEDSAVYLCASSLGTGWADEQYFGPGTRLTVT.

For this clone: This specimen includes other DNA sequences encoding the same CDR3. This chain uses TRBV9 with TRBJ2-5, with TRBD2 identical over 11 bases. The germline CDR1 and CDR2 sequences are SGDLS and YYNGEE. This CDR3 contains 15 residues. V shed 2 bases and J 5 bases; nucleotides not matched to a gene: 5. The CDR3 spells CASSVGTSGGETQYF. CDR3 in DNA: TGTGCCAGCAGCGTGGGGACTAGCGGCGGTGAGACCCAGTACTTC.

The V gene is TRBV10-3, the J gene TRBJ1-2; 8 bases fit TRBD1. The germline gives CDR1 ENHRY, CDR2 SYGVKD. This CDR3 contains 12 residues. The junction had 4 bases not matched to a gene; V was cut back by 9 bases and J by 4 bases. The CDR3: CAIDRGGYGYTF. The CDR3, as DNA: TGTGCCATTGACAGGGGCGGCTATGGCTACACCTTC.

The table lists this clone with a few counts. This rearrangement joins TRBV28 to TRBJ2-1, with 14 bases that match TRBD2. The CDR3 contains 19 residues. CDR1 and CDR2 from the germline V gene are MDHEN and SYDVKM. V was clipped by 5 bases and J by 6 bases; unmatched bases: 15. The CDR3 loop is CASSRPGLAGDGGRNEQFF. CDR3 DNA sequence: TGTGCCAGCAGTCGACCGGGACTAGCGGGAGACGGGGGGCGCAATGAGCAGTTCTTC.

The rearrangement joins TRBV4-2 to TRBJ1-6; 7 bases match TRBD1. The CDR3 has 17 amino acids. The trim removed 0 bases at V and 4 bases at J, leaving 6 bases unmatched. Germline assignment: CDR1 LGHNA and CDR2 YNFKEQ. CDR3 region: CASSQDIWGQYNSPLHF. Here the CDR3 DNA reads TGTGCCAGCAGCCAAGATATTTGGGGACAGTATAATTCACCCCTCCACTTT.

CDR3 bases: TGTGCCAGCAGCTTAAACCACCCCATGGAGGAGCAGTACTTC. Residues: CASSLNHPMEEQYF. The genes are TRBV7-2 and TRBJ2-7; D gene unclear. CDR3 length: 14 residues. V was trimmed by 2 bases and J by 7 bases, leaving 15 bases between them. Germline V CDR1 and CDR2: SGHTA, FQGNSA. The entire variable domain, with the rest obtained from reference TRBV7-2 and TRBJ2-7, is as follows: GAGVSQSPSNKVTEKGKDVELRCDPISGHTALYWYRQSLGQGLEFLIYFQGNSAPDKSGLPSDRFSAERTGGSVSTLTIQRTQQEDSAVYLCASSLNHPMEEQYFGPGTRLTVT.

The chain combines TRBV18 with TRBJ2-7, with 7 bases that match TRBD1. CDR3 length: 13 amino acids. CDR1 and CDR2 (germline): KGHSH, LQKENI. Trimming took 3 bases from V and 1 from J; bases not matched to a gene: 0. The CDR3 protein is CASSPGQSYEQYF. DNA of the CDR3: TGTGCCAGCTCACCGGGACAGTCCTACGAGCAGTACTTC.

The chain recombines TRBV27 with TRBJ2-5, with D tentatively TRBD2 (7 bases). CDR1 and CDR2 from the germline V gene are MNHEY and SMNVEV (reference sequence). CDR3 length equals 13 residues. Trimming cost V 3 bases and J 11 bases, with 16 bases left between them. CDR3 bases: TGTGCCAGCAGTTTCCGGGGGGCCTATGAGCAGTACTTC. Protein sequence: CASSFRGAYEQYF.

This chain links TRBV7-8 with TRBJ2-1, with TRBD2 matching 11 bases. The germline gives CDR1 SGHVS, CDR2 FQNEAQ. This CDR3 is 16 amino acids long. V lost 5 bases to trimming and J lost 0 bases; unmatched junction nucleotides: 3. As DNA, the CDR3 is TGTGCCAGCAGCCGGGGACTAGCGGACTCCTACAATGAGCAGTTCTTC. It yields the protein CASSRGLADSYNEQFF. Supplemented by reference TRBV7-8 and TRBJ2-1, the full variable domain reads GAGVSQSPRYKVAKRGQDVALRCDPISGHVSLFWYQQALGQGPEFLTYFQNEAQLDKSGLPSDRFFAERPEGSVSTLKIQRTQQEDSAVYLCASSRGLADSYNEQFFGPGTRLTVL.

V and J are TRBV10-3 and TRBJ2-3; 9 bases agree with TRBD1. CDR3 length equals 19 residues. The junction had 20 bases not matched to a gene; V was cut back by 8 bases and J by 2 bases. The germline V gene has CDR1 ENHRY and CDR2 SYGVKD. CDR3 region: CAIRTVGQGKEWATDTQYF. Written as DNA, the CDR3 is TGTGCCATCCGAACAGTGGGACAGGGTAAAGAATGGGCCACAGATACGCAGTATTTT.

This clone occurred a few times. This chain joins TRBV6-5 and TRBJ2-7; TRBD2 matches 8 bases. The CDR3 totals 14 residues. Germline trimming cut 5 bases from V and 3 bases from J; bases unmatched to any gene: 6. Germline CDR1 MNHEY, CDR2 SVGAGI. In nucleotides, the CDR3 is TGTGCCAGCAGTGAAGTAGCGGGGCACTACGAGCAGTACTTC. Residues: CASSEVAGHYEQYF.

This chain links TRBV7-8 with TRBJ2-3; 10 positions match TRBD2. J was trimmed by 4 bases and V by 5 bases; bases with no gene match: 9. The CDR3 length is 16 residues. The V gene's germline CDR1 is SGHVS and CDR2 FQNEAQ. The CDR3 reads CASSPWTSGNSDTQYF. The CDR3 DNA is TGTGCCAGCAGCCCCTGGACTAGCGGCAATTCAGATACGCAGTATTTT.

This clone appeared a single time. This sequence joins TRBV5-1 and TRBJ2-1, with TRBD1 as a possible D gene (6 bases). CDR3 length: 14 residues. Germline V gene sequence: CDR1 SGHRS, CDR2 YFSETQ. V gave up 2 bases and J gave up 4 bases, with 10 bases separating them. The CDR3, as DNA: TGCGCCAGCAGCTTACAGGGTACTTACAATGAGCAGTTCTTC. Its protein is CASSLQGTYNEQFF.

The chain couples TRBV29-1 to TRBJ1-1, with 7 bases lining up with TRBD1. The germline V gene has CDR1 SQVTM and CDR2 ANQGSEA. CDR3 length: 12 residues. J gave up 1 base and V 7 bases, and 3 bases lay outside the gene matches. The CDR3 reads CSGDSRNTEAFF. CDR3 in DNA: TGCAGCGGGGACAGCCGGAACACTGAAGCTTTCTTT.

The chain is built from TRBV7-6 and TRBJ2-3; 10 nucleotides agree with TRBD2. The ends lost 1 base at V and 3 bases at J; junction bases unmatched: 4. The CDR3 covers 16 residues. CDR1 is SGHVS and CDR2 is FNYEAQ in the germline V gene. The CDR3 loop is CASSLGSGGGTDTQYF. CDR3 in DNA: TGTGCCAGCAGCTTAGGGAGCGGGGGGGGGACAGATACGCAGTATTTT.

The chain combines TRBV11-2 with TRBJ1-2; the match to TRBD1 covers 10 bases. J lost 4 bases, V lost 4 bases, and 9 bases had no gene match. This CDR3 is built from 16 residues. Per germline, CDR1 SGHAT and CDR2 FQNNGV. CDR3 in amino acids: CASSSISWTGGYGYTF. As DNA, the CDR3 is TGTGCCAGCAGCTCTATAAGCTGGACAGGGGGCTATGGCTACACCTTC.

J is TRBJ1-2 and V is TRBV6-5, with 12 bases fitting TRBD1. V trimming: 5 bases; J trimming: 7 bases; junction bases outside the gene matches: 2. CDR1 is MNHEY, CDR2 SVGAGI, per germline. This CDR3 spans 13 amino acids. CDR3 sequence (DNA): TGTGCCAGCAGTCGGGGACAGGGGGCTGGCTACACCTTC. Translated, it gives CASSRGQGAGYTF.

This clone was counted only a few times. The chain joins TRBV5-6 to TRBJ2-1, with 10 nucleotides matching TRBD2. The CDR3 is 17 amino acids. Germline trimming cut 0 bases from V and 8 bases from J; bases unmatched to any gene: 11. Germline V gives CDR1 SGHDT, CDR2 YYEEEE. The CDR3 nucleotides read TGTGCCAGCAGCTTGGGCCTTTTAGCGGGGGGCGGAGATGAGCAGTTCTTC. Translation: CASSLGLLAGGGDEQFF.